This T cell receptor beta chain derives from a study of OX40 agonist ivuxolimab in advanced cancers. Study details: While on treatment, patients had intravenous ivuxolimab at 0.01 to 10 mg/kg every 2 weeks. Whole-study results and caveats: Clonal expansion was seen in CD4+ and CD8+ blood T cells by week 6 at 0.1 to 3.0 mg/kg. Nonresponders included some who also had low normalized T-cell clonal expansion.

The protocol was immunoSEQ multiplex PCR, while the TCRdb copy is restricted to in-frame clones and leaves out a portion. The sample lists about 58,000 clones; 75% to 90% were seen once. Trimming pared 1 base from V and 4 bases from J, leaving 11 bases between. This CDR3 is built from 14 residues. Germline CDR1 SGHRS, CDR2 YFSETQ. This clone has only one observation. Its antigen is unidentified. The chain has TRBV5-1 and TRBJ1-1; a possible D gene is TRBD1 (6 bases). The specimen was CD4+ or CD8+ T cells sorted from blood, collected in a trial of the OX40 agonist ivuxolimab. This sequence originates from an adult with an advanced solid tumor such as melanoma, head and neck, liver or kidney cancer. The CDR3 region is CASSLRGAGTEAFF. The DNA of the CDR3 is TGCGCCAGCAGCTTGCGGGGGGCTGGCACTGAAGCTTTCTTT.